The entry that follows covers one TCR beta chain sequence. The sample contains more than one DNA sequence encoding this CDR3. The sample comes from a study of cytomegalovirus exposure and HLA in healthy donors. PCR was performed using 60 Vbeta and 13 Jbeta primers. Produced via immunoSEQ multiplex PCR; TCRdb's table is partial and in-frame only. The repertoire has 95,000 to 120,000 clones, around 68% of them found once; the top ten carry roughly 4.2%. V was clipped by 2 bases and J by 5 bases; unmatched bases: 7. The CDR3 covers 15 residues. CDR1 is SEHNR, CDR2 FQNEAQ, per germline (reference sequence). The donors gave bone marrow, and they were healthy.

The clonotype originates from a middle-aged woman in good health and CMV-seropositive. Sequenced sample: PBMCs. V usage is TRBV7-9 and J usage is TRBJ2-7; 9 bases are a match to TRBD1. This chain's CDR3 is CASSLRAGQGNEQYF. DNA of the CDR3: TGTGCCAGCAGCTTAAGGGCGGGACAGGGAAACGAGCAGTACTTC.